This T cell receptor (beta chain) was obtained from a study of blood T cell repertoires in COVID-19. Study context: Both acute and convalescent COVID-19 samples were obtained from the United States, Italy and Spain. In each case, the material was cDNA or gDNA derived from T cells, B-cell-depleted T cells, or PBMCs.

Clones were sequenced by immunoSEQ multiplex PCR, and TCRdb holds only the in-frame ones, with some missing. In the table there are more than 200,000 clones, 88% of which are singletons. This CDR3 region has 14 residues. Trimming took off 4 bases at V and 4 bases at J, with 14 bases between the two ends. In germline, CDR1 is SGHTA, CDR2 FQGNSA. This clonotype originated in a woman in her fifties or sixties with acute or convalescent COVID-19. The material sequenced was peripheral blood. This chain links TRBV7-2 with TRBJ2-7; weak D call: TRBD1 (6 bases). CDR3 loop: CASSSQGNGYEQYF. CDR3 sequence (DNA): TGTGCCAGCAGCTCACAGGGTAACGGGTACGAGCAGTACTTC.